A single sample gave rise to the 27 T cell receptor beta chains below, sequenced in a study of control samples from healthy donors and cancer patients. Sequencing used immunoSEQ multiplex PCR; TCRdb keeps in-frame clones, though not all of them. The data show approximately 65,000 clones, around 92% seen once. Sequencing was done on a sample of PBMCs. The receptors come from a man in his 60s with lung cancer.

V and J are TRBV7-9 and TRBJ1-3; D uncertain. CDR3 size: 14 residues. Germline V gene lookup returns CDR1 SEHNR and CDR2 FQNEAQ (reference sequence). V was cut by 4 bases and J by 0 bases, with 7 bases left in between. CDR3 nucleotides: TGTGCCAGCAGCTCCGCCCTCTCTGGAAACACCATATATTTT. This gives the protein CASSSALSGNTIYF.

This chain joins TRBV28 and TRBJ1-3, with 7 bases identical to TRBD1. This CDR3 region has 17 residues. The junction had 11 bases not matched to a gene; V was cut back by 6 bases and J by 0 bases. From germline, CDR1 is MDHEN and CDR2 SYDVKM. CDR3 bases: TGTGCCAGCAGCCCCGGAGGACAGGTCTTCTCTGGAAACACCATATATTTT. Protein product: CASSPGGQVFSGNTIYF.

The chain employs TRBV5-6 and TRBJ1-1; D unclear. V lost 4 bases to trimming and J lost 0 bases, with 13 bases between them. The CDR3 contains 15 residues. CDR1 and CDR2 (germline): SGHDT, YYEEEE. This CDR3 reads CASSPPTRLNTEAFF. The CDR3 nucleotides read TGTGCCAGCAGCCCTCCTACCAGATTGAACACTGAAGCTTTCTTT.

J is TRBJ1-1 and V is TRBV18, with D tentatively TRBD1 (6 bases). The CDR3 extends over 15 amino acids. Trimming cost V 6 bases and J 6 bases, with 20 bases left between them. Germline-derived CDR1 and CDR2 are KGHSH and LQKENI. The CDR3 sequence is CASSPPSAGAPEAFF. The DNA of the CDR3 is TGTGCCAGCTCCCCCCCGAGCGCAGGGGCCCCTGAAGCTTTCTTT.

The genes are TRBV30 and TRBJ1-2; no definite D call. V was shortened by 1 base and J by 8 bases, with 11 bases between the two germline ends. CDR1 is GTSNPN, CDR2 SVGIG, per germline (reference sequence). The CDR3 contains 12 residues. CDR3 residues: CAWSAHPRGYTF. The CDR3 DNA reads TGTGCCTGGAGTGCACACCCCCGGGGCTACACCTTC.

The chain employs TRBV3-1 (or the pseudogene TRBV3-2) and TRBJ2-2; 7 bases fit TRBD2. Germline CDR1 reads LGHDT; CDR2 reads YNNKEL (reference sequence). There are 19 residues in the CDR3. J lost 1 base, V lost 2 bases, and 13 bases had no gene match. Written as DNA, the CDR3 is TGTGCCAGCAGCCAAAAGCTTTTAGGGCTAGCGGTGAACACCGGGGAGCTGTTTTTT. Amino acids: CASSQKLLGLAVNTGELFF.

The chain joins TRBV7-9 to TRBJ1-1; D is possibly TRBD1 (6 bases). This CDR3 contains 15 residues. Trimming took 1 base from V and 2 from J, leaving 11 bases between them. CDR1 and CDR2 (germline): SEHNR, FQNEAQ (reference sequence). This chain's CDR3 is CASSLEGRGNTEAFF. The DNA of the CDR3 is TGTGCCAGCAGCTTAGAGGGCAGGGGAAACACTGAAGCTTTCTTT.

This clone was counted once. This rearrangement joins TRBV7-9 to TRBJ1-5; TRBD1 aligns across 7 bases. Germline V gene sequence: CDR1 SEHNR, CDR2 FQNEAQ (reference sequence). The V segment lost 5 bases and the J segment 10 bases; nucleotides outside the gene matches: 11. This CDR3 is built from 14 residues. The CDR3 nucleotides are TGTGCCAGCAGCCTCGGGACAGCCAAGGATCCCCAGCATTTT. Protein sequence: CASSLGTAKDPQHF.

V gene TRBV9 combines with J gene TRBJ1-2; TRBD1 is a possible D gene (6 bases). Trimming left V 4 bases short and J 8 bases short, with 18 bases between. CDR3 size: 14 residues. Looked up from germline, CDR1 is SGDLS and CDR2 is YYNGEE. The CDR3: CASSLSQGMEGYTF. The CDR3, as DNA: TGTGCCAGCAGCCTCTCGCAGGGGATGGAAGGCTACACCTTC. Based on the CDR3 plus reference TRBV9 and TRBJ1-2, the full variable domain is DSGVTQTPKHLITATGQRVTLRCSPRSGDLSVYWYQQSLDQGLQFLIQYYNGEERAKGNILERFSAQQFPDLHSELNLSSLELGDSALYFCASSLSQGMEGYTFGSGTRLTVV.

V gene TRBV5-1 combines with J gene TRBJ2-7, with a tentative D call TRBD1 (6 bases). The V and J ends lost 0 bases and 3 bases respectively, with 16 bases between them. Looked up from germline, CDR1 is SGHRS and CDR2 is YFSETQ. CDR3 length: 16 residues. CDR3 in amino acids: CASSLASGQTFYEQYF. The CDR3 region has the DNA TGCGCCAGCAGCTTGGCCTCAGGACAGACATTCTACGAGCAGTACTTC.

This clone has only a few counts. The DNA for the CDR3 is TGTGCCACCAGCAACGATTGGAGTCAAGAGACCCAGTACTTC. Protein sequence: CATSNDWSQETQYF. This chain joins TRBV6-5 and TRBJ2-5, with D unresolved. Germline CDR1 MNHEY, CDR2 SVGAGI. The CDR3 has 14 amino acids. Trimming left V 10 bases short and J 2 bases short, with 17 bases between.

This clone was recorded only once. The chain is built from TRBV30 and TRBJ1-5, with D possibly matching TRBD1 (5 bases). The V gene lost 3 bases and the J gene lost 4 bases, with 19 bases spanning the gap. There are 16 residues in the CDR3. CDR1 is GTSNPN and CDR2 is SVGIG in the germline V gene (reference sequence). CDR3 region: CAWSRSGTSLNQPQHF. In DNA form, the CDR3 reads TGTGCCTGGAGCCGATCCGGGACCTCCTTGAATCAGCCCCAGCATTTT.

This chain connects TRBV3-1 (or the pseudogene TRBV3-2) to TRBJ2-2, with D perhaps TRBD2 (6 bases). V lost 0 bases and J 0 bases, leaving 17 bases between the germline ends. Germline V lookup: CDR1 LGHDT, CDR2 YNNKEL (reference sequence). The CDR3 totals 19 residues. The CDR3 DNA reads TGTGCCAGCAGCCAAGATAAGGCAGGCCGGAGGGCGAACACCGGGGAGCTGTTTTTT. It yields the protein CASSQDKAGRRANTGELFF.

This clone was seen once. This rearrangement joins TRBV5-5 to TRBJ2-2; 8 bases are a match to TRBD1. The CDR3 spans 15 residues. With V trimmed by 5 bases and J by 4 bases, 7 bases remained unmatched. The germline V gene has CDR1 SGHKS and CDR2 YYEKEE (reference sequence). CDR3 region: CASSYSTGGTGELFF. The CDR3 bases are TGTGCCAGCAGTTATTCCACAGGGGGCACCGGGGAGCTGTTTTTT.

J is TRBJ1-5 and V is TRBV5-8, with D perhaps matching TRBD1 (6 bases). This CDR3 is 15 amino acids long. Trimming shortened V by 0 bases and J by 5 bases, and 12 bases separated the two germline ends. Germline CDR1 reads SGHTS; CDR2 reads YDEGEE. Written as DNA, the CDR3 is TGTGCCAGCAGCTTGGAGGGGGGAGTAGATCAGCCCCAGCATTTT. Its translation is CASSLEGGVDQPQHF.

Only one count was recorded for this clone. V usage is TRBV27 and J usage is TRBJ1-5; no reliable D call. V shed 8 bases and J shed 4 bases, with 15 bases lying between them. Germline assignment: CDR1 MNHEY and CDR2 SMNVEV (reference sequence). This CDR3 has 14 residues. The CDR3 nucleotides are TGTGCCAGCTCGACAAGCGGCGGGAATCAGCCCCAGCATTTT. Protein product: CASSTSGGNQPQHF.

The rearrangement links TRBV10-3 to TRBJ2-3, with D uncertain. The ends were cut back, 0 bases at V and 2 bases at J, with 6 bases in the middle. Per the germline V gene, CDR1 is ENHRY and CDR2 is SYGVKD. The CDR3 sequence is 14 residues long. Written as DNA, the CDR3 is TGTGCCATCAGTGAGTCGGCTAACACAGATACGCAGTATTTT. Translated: CAISESANTDTQYF.

The chain's CDR3 is CASSSAINTEAFF. The CDR3 DNA reads as TGTGCCAGCAGCTCAGCTATTAACACTGAAGCTTTCTTT. V is TRBV7-2 and J is TRBJ1-1; D uncertain. Germline V gives CDR1 SGHTA, CDR2 FQGNSA. V dropped 4 bases and J dropped 2 bases, with 8 bases sitting between them. The CDR3 extends over 13 amino acids.

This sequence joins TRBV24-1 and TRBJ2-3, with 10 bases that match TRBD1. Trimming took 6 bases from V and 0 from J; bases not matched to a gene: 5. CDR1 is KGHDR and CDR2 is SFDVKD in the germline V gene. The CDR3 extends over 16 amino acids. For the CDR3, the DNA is TGTGCCACCAGTTTTGGGGACAGGGGTAGCACAGATACGCAGTATTTT. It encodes CATSFGDRGSTDTQYF.

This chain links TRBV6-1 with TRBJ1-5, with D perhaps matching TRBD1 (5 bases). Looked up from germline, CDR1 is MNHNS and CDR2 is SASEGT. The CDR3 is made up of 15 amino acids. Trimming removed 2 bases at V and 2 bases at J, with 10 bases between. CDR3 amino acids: CASSEFRGGNQPQHF. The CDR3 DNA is TGTGCCAGCAGTGAATTTAGGGGAGGCAATCAGCCCCAGCATTTT.

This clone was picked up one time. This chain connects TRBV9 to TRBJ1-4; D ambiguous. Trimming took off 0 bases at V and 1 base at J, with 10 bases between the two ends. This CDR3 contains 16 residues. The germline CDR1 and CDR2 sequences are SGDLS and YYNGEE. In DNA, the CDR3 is TGTGCCAGCAGCGTAGGCCTTCGGGGAACTAATGAAAAACTGTTTTTT. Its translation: CASSVGLRGTNEKLFF.

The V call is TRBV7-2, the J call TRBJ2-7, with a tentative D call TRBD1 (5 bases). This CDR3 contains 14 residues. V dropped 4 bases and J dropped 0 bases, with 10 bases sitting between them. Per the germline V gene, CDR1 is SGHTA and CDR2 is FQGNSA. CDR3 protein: CASSSQQDSYEQYF. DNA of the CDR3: TGTGCCAGCAGCTCCCAACAGGACTCCTACGAGCAGTACTTC. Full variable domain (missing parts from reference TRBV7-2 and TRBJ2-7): GAGVSQSPSNKVTEKGKDVELRCDPISGHTALYWYRQSLGQGLEFLIYFQGNSAPDKSGLPSDRFSAERTGGSVSTLTIQRTQQEDSAVYLCASSSQQDSYEQYFGPGTRLTVT.

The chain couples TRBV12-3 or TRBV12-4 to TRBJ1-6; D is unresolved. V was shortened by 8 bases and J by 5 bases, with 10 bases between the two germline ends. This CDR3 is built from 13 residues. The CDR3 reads CASLKLDNSPLHF. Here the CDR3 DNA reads TGTGCCAGCCTTAAATTGGATAATTCACCCCTCCACTTT.

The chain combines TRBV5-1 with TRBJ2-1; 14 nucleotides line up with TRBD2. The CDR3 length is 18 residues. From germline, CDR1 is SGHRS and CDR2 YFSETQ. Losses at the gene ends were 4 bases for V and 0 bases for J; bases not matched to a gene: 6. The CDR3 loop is CASSQTSGGANSYNEQFF. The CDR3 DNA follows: TGCGCCAGCAGCCAGACTAGCGGGGGGGCGAACTCCTACAATGAGCAGTTCTTC.

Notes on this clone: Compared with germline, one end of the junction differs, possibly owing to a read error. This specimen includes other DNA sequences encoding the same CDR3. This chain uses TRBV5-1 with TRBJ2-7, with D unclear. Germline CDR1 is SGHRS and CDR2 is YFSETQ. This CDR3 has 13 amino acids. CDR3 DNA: TGCGCCAGCAGCTTGGCTCCAATCGGCGAGCAGTACTTT. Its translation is CASSLAPIGEQYF.

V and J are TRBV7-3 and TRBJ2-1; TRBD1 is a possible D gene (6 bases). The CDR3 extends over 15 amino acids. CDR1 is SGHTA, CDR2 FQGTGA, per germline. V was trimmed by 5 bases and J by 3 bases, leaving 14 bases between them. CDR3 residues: CASSRGGVGYNEQFF. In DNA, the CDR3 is TGTGCCAGCAGCCGAGGGGGAGTCGGCTACAATGAGCAGTTCTTC.

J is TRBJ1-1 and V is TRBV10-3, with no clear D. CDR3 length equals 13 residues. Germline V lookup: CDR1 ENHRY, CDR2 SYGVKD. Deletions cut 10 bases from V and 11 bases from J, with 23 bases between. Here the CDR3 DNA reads TGTGCCACCACGACCGGACCTAGAGAGAGGGCTTTCTTT. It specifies CATTTGPRERAFF.